This TCR beta chain is drawn from a study of CD8 T cells in Susac syndrome. CD8+ and CD4+ blood T cells underwent TCR beta sequencing. Reverse transcription used roughly 0.45 to 1 ug RNA and random hexamers. The authors amplified TCR beta CDR3 across 54 Vbeta and 13 Jbeta using immunoSEQ multiplex PCR. TCRdb reprocessed the immunoSEQ multiplex PCR reads with MiXCR, giving one entry per CDR3 protein. Among approximately 130,000 distinct CDR3 sequences listed, around 91% were seen once. Sequenced sample: CD8+ T cells from PBMCs. This TCR was recovered from a human donor with multiple sclerosis.

CDR3 sequence reads: CASSASSGWPEQYF. The CDR3 bases are TGTGCCAGCAGCGCATCCTCAGGGTGGCCCGAGCAGTACTTC. The chain recombines TRBV9 with TRBJ2-7, with a possible D match to TRBD1 (5 bases). Germline V gives CDR1 SGDLS, CDR2 YYNGEE. The CDR3 contains 14 residues. The V end was cut by 3 bases, the J end by 6 bases, with 16 bases between.